These T cell receptor beta chains were read from a single sample in a study of blood T cell repertoires in COVID-19. TCRdb's table, derived via immunoSEQ multiplex PCR, lists solely in-frame clones and lacks some. The sample lists about 370,000 clones; just over 90% were seen once. Source material: PBMCs or T cells enriched from blood (not recorded which). These receptors were taken from a middle-aged woman who had been exposed to COVID-19. CDR3s include the opening cysteine and the closing phenylalanine or tryptophan. The order of the fields is D gene, J gene, V gene, clone size, CDR3 DNA, CDR3 protein. D genes are given only for firm matches. Not every row has a clone size; where given, it reads once, few, many or a size class.

D gene: TRBD2; J gene: TRBJ2-2; V gene: TRBV30; clone size: NA; CDR3 DNA: TGTGCCTGGAGCCCATCCCTTAGCGGGGACGGGGAGCTGTTTTTT; CDR3 protein: CAWSPSLSGDGELFF
D gene: NA; J gene: TRBJ2-2; V gene: TRBV21-1; clone size: NA; CDR3 DNA: TGTGCCAGCAGCAAACGGGATACCGGGGAGCTGTTTTTT; CDR3 protein: CASSKRDTGELFF
D gene: NA; J gene: TRBJ1-3; V gene: TRBV25-1; clone size: NA; CDR3 DNA: TGTGCCAGCAGTGAATCCGGTGGAAACACCATATATTTT; CDR3 protein: CASSESGGNTIYF
D gene: TRBD2; J gene: TRBJ2-4; V gene: TRBV6-5; clone size: NA; CDR3 DNA: TGTGCCAGCAGTCTAGCGGGATTTGGAAACATTCAGTACTTC; CDR3 protein: CASSLAGFGNIQYF
D gene: TRBD1; J gene: TRBJ2-4; V gene: TRBV5-1; clone size: NA; CDR3 DNA: TGCGCCAGCAGTTCTAAGACAGGGGGATCTCAGTACTTC; CDR3 protein: CASSSKTGGSQYF
D gene: TRBD1; J gene: TRBJ1-2; V gene: TRBV2; clone size: once; CDR3 DNA: TGTGCCAGCAGTACAGGACAGGGGATCTCTGGCTACACCTTC; CDR3 protein: CASSTGQGISGYTF
D gene: TRBD1; J gene: TRBJ1-3; V gene: TRBV5-1; clone size: NA; CDR3 DNA: TGCGCCAGCAGCATTCAGACAGGGACAGGGAACACCATATATTTT; CDR3 protein: CASSIQTGTGNTIYF
D gene: NA; J gene: TRBJ2-6; V gene: TRBV24-1; clone size: NA; CDR3 DNA: TGTGCCACCAGTCCCGCGGGGTCTGGGGCCAACGTCCTGACTTTC; CDR3 protein: CATSPAGSGANVLTF
D gene: TRBD1; J gene: TRBJ2-2; V gene: TRBV19; clone size: NA; CDR3 DNA: TGTGCCAGTAGAACACAGGGGGCGTCCCGGGGGACCGGGGAGCTGTTTTTT; CDR3 protein: CASRTQGASRGTGELFF
D gene: NA; J gene: TRBJ2-1; V gene: TRBV7-8; clone size: NA; CDR3 DNA: TGTGCCAGCAGCTTAGCAGGCGGCGCGTCCTCCTACAATGAGCAGTTCTTC; CDR3 protein: CASSLAGGASSYNEQFF
D gene: TRBD1; J gene: TRBJ1-5; V gene: TRBV6-5; clone size: NA; CDR3 DNA: TGTGCCAGCAGCCCAGACAGGGCGGATCAGCCCCAGCATTTT; CDR3 protein: CASSPDRADQPQHF
D gene: TRBD2; J gene: TRBJ2-2; V gene: TRBV7-3; clone size: NA; CDR3 DNA: TGTGCCAGCAGCCGTAGCGGGGGGAACACCGGGGAGCTGTTTTTT; CDR3 protein: CASSRSGGNTGELFF
D gene: NA; J gene: TRBJ1-6; V gene: TRBV7-9; clone size: few; CDR3 DNA: TGTGCCAGCAGCCCAACAGGGAATAATTCACCCCTCCACTTT; CDR3 protein: CASSPTGNNSPLHF
D gene: TRBD1; J gene: TRBJ1-2; V gene: TRBV19; clone size: NA; CDR3 DNA: TGTGCCAGTAGTGCCCCCGGGACAGAACCCCTCTATGGCTACACCTTC; CDR3 protein: CASSAPGTEPLYGYTF
D gene: NA; J gene: TRBJ1-2; V gene: TRBV30; clone size: NA; CDR3 DNA: TGTGCCTGGAGTTCAGGGTTTGGTGGCTACACCTTC; CDR3 protein: CAWSSGFGGYTF
D gene: TRBD1; J gene: TRBJ1-4; V gene: TRBV2; clone size: NA; CDR3 DNA: TGTGCCAGCAGATCAACAGTCATCAGCCGGGACAGCAATGAAAAACTGTTTTTT; CDR3 protein: CASRSTVISRDSNEKLFF
D gene: NA; J gene: TRBJ2-3; V gene: TRBV24-1; clone size: NA; CDR3 DNA: TGTGCCACCAGTGCACAGGGTACAGATACGCAGTATTTT; CDR3 protein: CATSAQGTDTQYF